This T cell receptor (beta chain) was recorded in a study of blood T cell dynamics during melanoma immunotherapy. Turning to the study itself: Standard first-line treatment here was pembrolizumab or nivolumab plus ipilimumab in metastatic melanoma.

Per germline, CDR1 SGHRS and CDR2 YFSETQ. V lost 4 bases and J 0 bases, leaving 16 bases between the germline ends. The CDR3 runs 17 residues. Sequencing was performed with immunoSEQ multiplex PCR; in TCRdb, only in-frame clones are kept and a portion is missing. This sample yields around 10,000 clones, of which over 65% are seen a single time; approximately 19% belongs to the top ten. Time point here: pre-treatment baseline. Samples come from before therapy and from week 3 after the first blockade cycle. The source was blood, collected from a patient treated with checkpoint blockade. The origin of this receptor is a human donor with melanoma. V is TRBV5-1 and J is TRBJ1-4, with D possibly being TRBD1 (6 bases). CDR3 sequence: CASSPRPQGSTNEKLFF. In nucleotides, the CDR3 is TGCGCCAGCAGCCCCCGTCCGCAGGGGTCAACTAATGAAAAACTGTTTTTT. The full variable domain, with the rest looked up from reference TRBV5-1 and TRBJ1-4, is KAGVTQTPRYLIKTRGQQVTLSCSPISGHRSVSWYQQTPGQGLQFLFEYFSETQRNKGNFPGRFSGRQFSNSRSEMNVSTLELGDSALYLCASSPRPQGSTNEKLFFGSGTQLSVL.